This TCR beta chain was found in a study of cytomegalovirus exposure and HLA in healthy donors. Study at large: The same platform used for the roughly 600 first-cohort repertoires was also used for the roughly 120 validation repertoires, as a later analysis reported.

TCRdb's table, derived via immunoSEQ multiplex PCR, lists solely in-frame clones and lacks some. The sample shows 120,000 to 150,000 clones, approximately 84% of them seen only once. The V and J ends lost 7 bases and 4 bases, in that order; junction bases with no gene match: 2. CDR3 length: 13 amino acids. Germline values: CDR1 MDHEN, CDR2 SYDVKM. This chain joins TRBV28 and TRBJ1-1, with TRBD1 matching over 11 bases. The sample was PBMCs. The clonotype originates from a woman in her 30s in good health and CMV-seronegative. DNA for the CDR3: TGTGCCAGCAAGGACAGGGGGCGCACTGAAGCTTTCTTT. It specifies CASKDRGRTEAFF.